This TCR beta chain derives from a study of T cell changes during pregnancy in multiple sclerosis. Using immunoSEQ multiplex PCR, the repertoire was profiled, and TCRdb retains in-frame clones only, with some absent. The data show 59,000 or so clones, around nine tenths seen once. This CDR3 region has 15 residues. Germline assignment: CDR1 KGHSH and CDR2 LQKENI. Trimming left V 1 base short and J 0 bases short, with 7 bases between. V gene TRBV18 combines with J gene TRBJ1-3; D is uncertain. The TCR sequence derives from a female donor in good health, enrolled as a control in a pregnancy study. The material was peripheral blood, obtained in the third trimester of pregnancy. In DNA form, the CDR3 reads TGTGCCAGCTCACCACTCCAGGACTCTGGAAACACCATATATTTT. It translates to CASSPLQDSGNTIYF. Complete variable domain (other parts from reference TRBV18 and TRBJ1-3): NAGVMQNPRHLVRRRGQEARLRCSPMKGHSHVYWYRQLPEEGLKFMVYLQKENIIDESGMPKERFSAEFPKEGPSILRIQQVVRGDSAAYFCASSPLQDSGNTIYFGEGSWLTVV.